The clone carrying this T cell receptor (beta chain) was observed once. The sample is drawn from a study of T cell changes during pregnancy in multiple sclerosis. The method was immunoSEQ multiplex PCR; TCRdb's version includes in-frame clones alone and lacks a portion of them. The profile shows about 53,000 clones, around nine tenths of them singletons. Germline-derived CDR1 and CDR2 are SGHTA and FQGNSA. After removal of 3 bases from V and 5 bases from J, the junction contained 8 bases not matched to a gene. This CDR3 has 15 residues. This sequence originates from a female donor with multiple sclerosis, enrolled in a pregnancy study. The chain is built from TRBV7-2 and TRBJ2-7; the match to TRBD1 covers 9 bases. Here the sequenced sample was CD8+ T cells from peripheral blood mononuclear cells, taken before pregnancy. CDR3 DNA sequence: TGTGCCAGCAGCTTTACCGGGACAGGGTTCAACGAGCAGTACTTC. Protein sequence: CASSFTGTGFNEQYF.